This note documents a single TCR beta chain sequence. CDR1 LNHNV and CDR2 YYDKDF come from the germline V gene (reference sequence). The CDR3 totals 15 residues. V lost 5 bases and J 6 bases, leaving 19 bases between the germline ends. This sample was taken from a study of T cell changes during pregnancy in multiple sclerosis. Profiling relied on immunoSEQ multiplex PCR, and the TCRdb table lists in-frame clones only, not all of them. This sample has tens of thousands of clones, with about 90% found just once. The V and J genes are TRBV15 and TRBJ1-2; D perhaps matches TRBD1 (5 bases). The specimen comprised peripheral blood, sampled in the second trimester of pregnancy. This TCR was recovered from a female donor in good health, enrolled as a control in a pregnancy study. CDR3 nucleotides: TGTGCCACCAGCTCGGAGCGGGACCTAGTCCATGGCTACACCTTC. As protein: CATSSERDLVHGYTF.